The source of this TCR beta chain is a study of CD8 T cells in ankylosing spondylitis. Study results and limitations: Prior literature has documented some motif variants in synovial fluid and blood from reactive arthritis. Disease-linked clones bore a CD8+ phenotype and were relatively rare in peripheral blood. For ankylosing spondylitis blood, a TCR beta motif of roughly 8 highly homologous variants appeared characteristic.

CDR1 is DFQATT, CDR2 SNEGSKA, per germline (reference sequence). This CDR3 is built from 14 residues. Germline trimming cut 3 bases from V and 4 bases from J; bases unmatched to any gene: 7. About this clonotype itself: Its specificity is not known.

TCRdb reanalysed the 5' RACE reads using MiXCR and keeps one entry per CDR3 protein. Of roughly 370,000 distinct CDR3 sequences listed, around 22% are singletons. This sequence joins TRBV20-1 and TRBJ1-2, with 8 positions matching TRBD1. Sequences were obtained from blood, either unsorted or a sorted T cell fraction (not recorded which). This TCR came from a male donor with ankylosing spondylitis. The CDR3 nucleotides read TGCAGTGCTAGCCCGGGACAGGCCGCCTATGGCTACACCTTC. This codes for CSASPGQAAYGYTF.